The 32 T cell receptor beta chains below all came from one sample that was sequenced in a study of blood T cell repertoires in COVID-19. The method was immunoSEQ multiplex PCR; TCRdb's version includes in-frame clones alone and lacks a portion of them. The table records 90,000 to 140,000 clones, roughly 76% of them present only once. Sequencing input: peripheral blood. The source of these receptors is a woman aged 70-85 years with acute or convalescent COVID-19.

The chain couples TRBV30 to TRBJ2-2; a possible D gene is TRBD2 (6 bases). The V gene lost 0 bases and the J gene lost 7 bases, with 12 bases spanning the gap. Germline V gene lookup returns CDR1 GTSNPN and CDR2 SVGIG (reference sequence). CDR3 size: 14 residues. The CDR3 loop reads CAWSVFGGVGELFF. DNA of the CDR3: TGTGCCTGGAGTGTATTCGGGGGAGTCGGGGAGCTGTTTTTT.

The J gene is TRBJ1-4, the V gene TRBV18; the match to TRBD1 covers 8 bases. CDR3 size: 14 residues. Unmatched junction bases numbered 1, after V lost 4 bases and J lost 3 bases. Germline V gene data show CDR1 as KGHSH and CDR2 as LQKENI. In nucleotides, the CDR3 is TGTGCCAGCTCACAGGACAGGGCTAATGAAAAACTGTTTTTT. It specifies CASSQDRANEKLFF.

The rearrangement joins TRBV25-1 to TRBJ1-2, with D maybe TRBD1 (5 bases). V lost 5 bases and J 8 bases, leaving 12 bases between the germline ends. The CDR3 runs to 12 residues. The germline V gene encodes CDR1 MGHDK and CDR2 SYGVNS. The CDR3: CASSRAGSGYTF. The CDR3 DNA reads as TGTGCCAGCAGTAGGGCAGGGTCCGGCTACACCTTC.

This sequence joins TRBV5-1 and TRBJ1-6, with D possibly being TRBD1 (6 bases). Germline V lookup: CDR1 SGHRS, CDR2 YFSETQ. The CDR3 contains 16 residues. The V end lost 0 bases, the J end lost 4 bases, and 11 bases lay between the germline ends. The CDR3 loop is CASSLAGARYNSPLHF. In DNA form, the CDR3 reads TGCGCCAGCAGCTTGGCAGGGGCGCGGTATAATTCACCCCTCCACTTT.

V and J are TRBV27 and TRBJ1-3; D call uncertain. The CDR3 sequence is 15 residues long. V lost 4 bases, J lost 0 bases, and 10 bases lay in between. Germline V CDR1 and CDR2: MNHEY, SMNVEV (reference sequence). CDR3 sequence: CASSSGLVSGNTIYF. The DNA for the CDR3 is TGTGCCAGCAGTTCAGGACTTGTCTCTGGAAACACCATATATTTT.

The V call is TRBV2, the J call TRBJ2-1; 7 bases fit TRBD1. From germline, CDR1 is SNHLY and CDR2 FYNNEI. J lost 10 bases, V lost 6 bases, and 15 bases had no gene match. This CDR3 has 15 amino acids. This chain's CDR3 is CASSPTTTTGREQFF. The CDR3 nucleotides read TGTGCCAGCAGCCCGACCACCACGACAGGGCGAGAGCAGTTCTTC.

The genes are TRBV15 and TRBJ2-7; 7 positions agree with TRBD1. The CDR3 is 16 amino acids. CDR1 and CDR2 from the germline V gene are LNHNV and YYDKDF (reference sequence). The V gene end was trimmed by 0 bases and the J gene end by 5 bases; junction bases not matched to a gene: 10. CDR3 residues: CATSRDRTGDLNEQYF. The CDR3 DNA reads as TGTGCCACCAGCAGAGATCGCACAGGGGATCTGAACGAGCAGTACTTC.

V and J are TRBV7-2 and TRBJ2-3; TRBD2 matches at 10 bases. There are 19 residues in the CDR3. CDR1 SGHTA and CDR2 FQGNSA come from the germline V gene. V trimming: 0 bases; J trimming: 9 bases; junction bases outside the gene matches: 18. CDR3 residues: CASSLAPKKLAGRGVTQYF. CDR3 nucleotides: TGTGCCAGCAGCTTAGCGCCAAAGAAACTAGCGGGAAGAGGGGTCACGCAGTATTTT.

The chain couples TRBV5-4 to TRBJ2-7; 10 positions agree with TRBD1. The germline CDR1 and CDR2 sequences are SGHNT and YYREEE (reference sequence). The CDR3 runs to 14 residues. J lost 6 bases, V lost 0 bases, and 3 bases had no gene match. Here the CDR3 DNA reads TGTGCCAGCAGCTTGGGGGGACAGGGGACCGAGCAGTACTTC. This encodes CASSLGGQGTEQYF. Based on the CDR3 plus reference TRBV5-4 and TRBJ2-7, the full variable domain is ETGVTQSPTHLIKTRGQQVTLRCSSQSGHNTVSWYQQALGQGPQFIFQYYREEENGRGNFPPRFSGLQFPNYSSELNVNALELDDSALYLCASSLGGQGTEQYFGPGTRLTVT.

V gene TRBV19 combines with J gene TRBJ2-7; TRBD1 matches 9 bases. V lost 4 bases, J lost 6 bases, and 7 bases stayed unmatched. Per germline, CDR1 LNHDA and CDR2 SQIVND (reference sequence). CDR3 length: 14 residues. CDR3 nucleotide sequence: TGTGCCAGTAGTAACGTCGGGACAGGGTTCGAGCAGTACTTC. Translated: CASSNVGTGFEQYF.

This clone occurred a few times. V is TRBV5-1 and J is TRBJ2-5; the D gene is possibly TRBD2 (6 bases). This CDR3 region has 14 residues. The germline V gene has CDR1 SGHRS and CDR2 YFSETQ. The V gene lost 0 bases and the J gene lost 5 bases, with 11 bases spanning the gap. The chain's CDR3 is CASSLAYGGETQYF. The CDR3 region has the DNA TGCGCCAGCAGCTTGGCCTACGGAGGGGAGACCCAGTACTTC.

The rearrangement joins TRBV4-3 to TRBJ1-1, with 7 positions matching TRBD1. With V trimmed by 1 base and J by 7 bases, 6 bases remained unmatched. Germline CDR1 reads LGHNA; CDR2 reads YSLEER. The CDR3 covers 14 residues. CDR3 DNA sequence: TGCGCCAGCAGCCAAGTGCGACAGGGAGGTGAAGCTTTCTTT. This codes for CASSQVRQGGEAFF.

This clone appeared once. The rearrangement uses TRBV5-1 and TRBJ1-1; TRBD1 matches 9 bases. The CDR3 is 15 amino acids. J gave up 0 bases and V 4 bases, and 4 bases lay outside the gene matches. Looked up from germline, CDR1 is SGHRS and CDR2 is YFSETQ. CDR3 sequence: CASSRGQGVNTEAFF. DNA for the CDR3: TGCGCCAGCAGCCGGGGACAGGGCGTGAACACTGAAGCTTTCTTT. The whole variable domain, filled in from reference TRBV5-1 and TRBJ1-1, reads KAGVTQTPRYLIKTRGQQVTLSCSPISGHRSVSWYQQTPGQGLQFLFEYFSETQRNKGNFPGRFSGRQFSNSRSEMNVSTLELGDSALYLCASSRGQGVNTEAFFGQGTRLTVV.

The V call is TRBV18, the J call TRBJ1-2; weak D call: TRBD1 (5 bases). The CDR3 contains 13 residues. CDR1 KGHSH and CDR2 LQKENI come from the germline V gene. V dropped 2 bases and J dropped 4 bases, with 8 bases sitting between them. The CDR3 DNA reads as TGTGCCAGCTCACCATCAGGGCGCTATGGCTACACCTTC. It codes for CASSPSGRYGYTF.

The rearrangement uses TRBV4-2 and TRBJ2-3, with a possible D match to TRBD2 (8 bases). The CDR3 spans 16 residues. Germline V gene data show CDR1 as LGHNA and CDR2 as YNFKEQ. The V gene lost 4 bases and the J gene lost 6 bases, with 20 bases spanning the gap. CDR3 amino acids: CASSRTGGRGHDTQYF. In nucleotides, the CDR3 is TGTGCCAGCAGCCGGACGGGGGGGAGGGGGCACGATACGCAGTATTTT.

V is TRBV5-1 and J is TRBJ2-3; 8 nucleotides line up with TRBD1. Per germline, CDR1 SGHRS and CDR2 YFSETQ. This CDR3 spans 15 amino acids. J was trimmed by 2 bases and V by 0 bases; bases with no gene match: 2. CDR3 DNA: TGCGCCAGCAGCTTGGACAGGGGGATCACAGATACGCAGTATTTT. It specifies CASSLDRGITDTQYF. Filled out from reference TRBV5-1 and TRBJ2-3, the complete variable domain reads KAGVTQTPRYLIKTRGQQVTLSCSPISGHRSVSWYQQTPGQGLQFLFEYFSETQRNKGNFPGRFSGRQFSNSRSEMNVSTLELGDSALYLCASSLDRGITDTQYFGPGTRLTVL.

This chain joins TRBV9 and TRBJ2-7; TRBD1 agrees at 8 bases. The CDR3 runs to 15 residues. CDR1 and CDR2 from the germline V gene are SGDLS and YYNGEE. V lost 3 bases to trimming and J lost 6 bases; unmatched junction nucleotides: 11. The CDR3 sequence is CASSAGPDRAGEQYF. The CDR3 nucleotides read TGTGCCAGCAGCGCAGGCCCGGACAGGGCGGGCGAGCAGTACTTC.

The rearrangement joins TRBV30 to TRBJ1-6, with TRBD1 matching over 8 bases. CDR1 and CDR2 (germline): GTSNPN, SVGIG (reference sequence). CDR3 length: 17 amino acids. V lost 0 bases and J lost 9; bases outside the gene matches: 13. The CDR3 region is CAWSVSAGGFFGSPLHF. CDR3 in DNA: TGTGCCTGGAGTGTATCGGCAGGGGGCTTCTTCGGTTCACCCCTCCACTTT.

The V call is TRBV18, the J call TRBJ1-5; 7 bases agree with TRBD1. This CDR3 spans 15 amino acids. The germline V gene has CDR1 KGHSH and CDR2 LQKENI. V dropped 2 bases and J dropped 2; count of bases not matched to a gene: 3. Here the CDR3 reads CASSPGTAGNQPQHF. The CDR3 nucleotides read TGTGCCAGCTCACCAGGGACAGCGGGCAATCAGCCCCAGCATTTT. Together with reference TRBV18 and TRBJ1-5, the CDR3 gives the full variable domain: NAGVMQNPRHLVRRRGQEARLRCSPMKGHSHVYWYRQLPEEGLKFMVYLQKENIIDESGMPKERFSAEFPKEGPSILRIQQVVRGDSAAYFCASSPGTAGNQPQHFGDGTRLSIL.

This chain joins TRBV4-3 and TRBJ1-6, with TRBD1 matching over 10 bases. Unmatched junction bases numbered 8, after V lost 0 bases and J lost 3 bases. The CDR3 extends over 19 amino acids. In germline, CDR1 is LGHNA, CDR2 YSLEER. The CDR3 here is CASSQDGRDRGLYNSPLHF. CDR3 bases: TGCGCCAGCAGCCAAGATGGGCGGGACAGGGGCCTCTATAATTCACCCCTCCACTTT.

This chain joins TRBV9 and TRBJ2-7; 9 nucleotides match TRBD2. Germline-derived CDR1 and CDR2 are SGDLS and YYNGEE. V lost 0 bases and J lost 6; bases outside the gene matches: 4. The CDR3 length is 14 residues. In DNA form, the CDR3 reads TGTGCCAGCAGCGTAGGGGGACTAGCCCTCGAGCAGTACTTC. Translating it yields CASSVGGLALEQYF. Based on the CDR3 plus reference TRBV9 and TRBJ2-7, the full variable domain is DSGVTQTPKHLITATGQRVTLRCSPRSGDLSVYWYQQSLDQGLQFLIQYYNGEERAKGNILERFSAQQFPDLHSELNLSSLELGDSALYFCASSVGGLALEQYFGPGTRLTVT.

This chain uses TRBV7-2 with TRBJ1-5; 8 nucleotides match TRBD1. CDR3 length: 14 amino acids. V was pared by 5 bases and J by 4 bases, with 4 bases of the junction left unmatched. CDR1 is SGHTA, CDR2 FQGNSA, per germline. The CDR3 DNA sequence: TGTGCCAGCAGCAACACAGGGGGAAATCAGCCCCAGCATTTT. It translates to CASSNTGGNQPQHF.

This chain links TRBV7-2 with TRBJ1-3; 9 nucleotides agree with TRBD1. The CDR3 is 16 amino acids. Trimming at V came to 1 base and at J to 4 bases, leaving 5 bases not matched to a gene. CDR1 and CDR2 from the germline V gene are SGHTA and FQGNSA. The CDR3 here is CASSLGTGASGNTIYF. The CDR3 region has the DNA TGTGCCAGCAGCTTAGGGACAGGGGCCAGCGGAAACACCATATATTTT. The full variable domain, in which reference TRBV7-2 and TRBJ1-3 provide the parts outside the CDR3, is GAGVSQSPSNKVTEKGKDVELRCDPISGHTALYWYRQSLGQGLEFLIYFQGNSAPDKSGLPSDRFSAERTGGSVSTLTIQRTQQEDSAVYLCASSLGTGASGNTIYFGEGSWLTVV.

The V gene is TRBV5-1, the J gene TRBJ1-2, with 9 positions matching TRBD1. Per germline, CDR1 SGHRS and CDR2 YFSETQ. V was pared by 3 bases and J by 6 bases, with 9 bases of the junction left unmatched. The CDR3 spans 15 residues. The chain's CDR3 is CASSSSTGGEDGYTF. The CDR3 nucleotides read TGCGCCAGCAGCTCTTCTACAGGGGGCGAAGATGGCTACACCTTC.

The rearrangement joins TRBV19 to TRBJ1-5, with D hard to call. Germline V gene sequence: CDR1 LNHDA, CDR2 SQIVND (reference sequence). The CDR3 is 15 amino acids. The germline V and J ends were trimmed by 1 base and 0 bases, with 7 bases remaining between them. The CDR3 region has the DNA TGTGCCAGTAGTATAGCGGTAAATAGCAATCAGCCCCAGCATTTT. It translates to CASSIAVNSNQPQHF.

There are a few counts of this clone. The rearrangement links TRBV7-2 to TRBJ2-7; 10 positions agree with TRBD1. The CDR3 contains 14 residues. J was trimmed by 6 bases and V by 5 bases; bases with no gene match: 7. Germline CDR1 is SGHTA and CDR2 is FQGNSA. Here the CDR3 reads CASSPSGQGTEQYF. The CDR3 DNA sequence: TGTGCCAGCAGCCCCTCGGGACAGGGGACCGAGCAGTACTTC.

The sample holds a few counts of this clone. The chain has TRBV10-2 and TRBJ2-7; 9 nucleotides agree with TRBD2. The CDR3 has 15 amino acids. Per the germline V gene, CDR1 is WSHSY and CDR2 is SAAADI. V was clipped by 8 bases and J by 1 base; unmatched bases: 9. The CDR3 DNA sequence: TGCGCCAGCTGGCCCGTAGCGGGAGAGTCCTACGAGCAGTACTTC. As protein: CASWPVAGESYEQYF.

This clone has only a few counts. The rearrangement joins TRBV4-3 to TRBJ1-1, with D tentatively TRBD1 (6 bases). V lost 3 bases and J 5 bases, leaving 10 bases between the germline ends. In germline, CDR1 is LGHNA, CDR2 YSLEER. The CDR3 spans 13 residues. CDR3 amino acids: CASSHRQGTEAFF. CDR3 DNA sequence: TGCGCCAGCAGCCACCGGCAGGGGACTGAAGCTTTCTTT.

The chain carries TRBV19 and TRBJ2-3; tentative D call: TRBD2 (7 bases). The CDR3 is 14 residues long. Trimming took off 7 bases at V and 0 bases at J, with 11 bases between the two ends. The germline gives CDR1 LNHDA, CDR2 SQIVND (reference sequence). CDR3 coding DNA: TGTGCCAGTAAGGGGGGGATCAGCACAGATACGCAGTATTTT. As protein: CASKGGISTDTQYF.

The chain carries TRBV20-1 and TRBJ2-7, with D perhaps TRBD2 (6 bases). The CDR3 covers 11 residues. The V end lost 3 bases, the J end lost 4 bases, and 7 bases lay between the germline ends. The germline CDR1 and CDR2 sequences are DFQATT and SNEGSKA (reference sequence). In nucleotides, the CDR3 is TGCAGTGCTAGCGGGGGATACGAGCAGTACTTC. Translated, it gives CSASGGYEQYF.

The chain employs TRBV7-8 and TRBJ1-1, with D perhaps TRBD1 (5 bases). Between the trimmed V and J ends, which lost 4 bases and 3 bases, there was a span of 15 bases. Per germline, CDR1 SGHVS and CDR2 FQNEAQ. The CDR3 has 15 residues. CDR3 residues: CASSSLGGGYTEAFF. The CDR3 DNA reads TGTGCCAGCAGCTCCTTGGGGGGAGGATACACTGAAGCTTTCTTT.

The chain joins TRBV28 to TRBJ2-1, with a tentative D call TRBD2 (7 bases). Germline V gives CDR1 MDHEN, CDR2 SYDVKM. V gave up 5 bases and J gave up 4 bases, with 18 bases separating them. The CDR3 sequence is 16 residues long. CDR3 DNA sequence: TGTGCCAGCAGTACAGGGTACGGGACTAAATACAATGAGCAGTTCTTC. Protein: CASSTGYGTKYNEQFF.